The 26 T cell receptor beta chains below all came from one sample that was sequenced in a study of blood T cell repertoires in COVID-19. The assay was immunoSEQ multiplex PCR, and TCRdb's table has in-frame clones only and misses some. This sample has hundreds of thousands of clones; nearly 85% occur once, and the top ten carry over 8.5%. Material: peripheral blood. All receptors come from a human donor in a cohort sampled during active COVID-19.

The chain has TRBV25-1 and TRBJ1-1; perhaps TRBD1 as D (6 bases). Per germline, CDR1 MGHDK and CDR2 SYGVNS. The CDR3 loop spans 14 amino acids. Trimming cost V 8 bases and J 2 bases, with 15 bases left between them. This chain's CDR3 is CASRRGGLNTEAFF. CDR3 DNA: TGTGCCAGCCGCCGCGGGGGCCTAAACACTGAAGCTTTCTTT.

The V call is TRBV6-1, the J call TRBJ2-6; the D gene is possibly TRBD1 (5 bases). The CDR3 loop spans 18 amino acids. Germline CDR1 and CDR2: MNHNS and SASEGT. The ends were cut back, 2 bases at V and 1 base at J, with 15 bases in the middle. The CDR3 DNA follows: TGTGCCAGCAGTGAATCGGGCAGGGTGACGTCTGGGGCCAACGTCCTGACTTTC. It encodes CASSESGRVTSGANVLTF.

The chain carries TRBV6-1 and TRBJ2-3; D may be TRBD2 (6 bases). The CDR3 loop spans 14 amino acids. Trimming pared 3 bases from V and 2 bases from J, leaving 9 bases between. The germline V gene has CDR1 MNHNS and CDR2 SASEGT. The CDR3, as DNA: TGTGCCAGCAGTGAGGGGGGAATCACAGATACGCAGTATTTT. The encoded protein is CASSEGGITDTQYF.

This clone has a count of ten or more. The chain recombines TRBV11-2 with TRBJ2-1, with D possibly TRBD1 on 6 matching bases. Germline values: CDR1 SGHAT, CDR2 FQNNGV. Trimming stripped 0 bases from V and 7 bases from J, with 19 bases between. The CDR3 covers 17 residues. The CDR3 DNA reads as TGTGCCAGCAGCTTAGAGGTGGGGGCAGGGCGGCGGAATGAGCAGTTCTTC. Its protein is CASSLEVGAGRRNEQFF.

The V gene is TRBV18, the J gene TRBJ1-1, with 7 bases aligning to TRBD1. CDR3 size: 16 residues. Germline CDR1 and CDR2: KGHSH and LQKENI. With 1 base clipped from V and 0 bases from J, the junction kept 5 bases outside the gene matches. The CDR3 DNA follows: TGTGCCAGCTCACCACAAGAGACAGGGATGAACACTGAAGCTTTCTTT. It encodes CASSPQETGMNTEAFF.

J is TRBJ2-3 and V is TRBV4-1; the D is unclear. V was clipped by 4 bases and J by 0 bases, with 11 bases between them. Germline V gene sequence: CDR1 MGHRA, CDR2 YSYEKL. The length of the CDR3 is 15 residues. The CDR3 loop reads CASSPLMRSTDTQYF. The CDR3 DNA sequence: TGCGCCAGCAGCCCCTTAATGAGGAGCACAGATACGCAGTATTTT.

The gene calls are TRBV24-1 and TRBJ2-3; D gene uncertain. Germline lookup yields CDR1 KGHDR and CDR2 SFDVKD. The ends were cut back, 1 base at V and 4 bases at J, with 5 bases in the middle. The CDR3 runs to 13 residues. The chain's CDR3 is CATSDLEADTQYF. The CDR3, as DNA: TGTGCCACCAGTGATTTAGAGGCAGATACGCAGTATTTT.

This chain connects TRBV27 to TRBJ1-5; 9 bases match TRBD1. V lost 4 bases and J lost 5; bases outside the gene matches: 9. CDR1 is MNHEY, CDR2 SMNVEV, per germline (reference sequence). The CDR3 extends over 16 amino acids. The chain's CDR3 is CASSYRGTGPDQPQHF. The CDR3 DNA sequence: TGTGCCAGCAGTTACCGCGGGACAGGGCCCGATCAGCCCCAGCATTTT.

V usage is TRBV10-1 and J usage is TRBJ2-5; 7 bases are a match to TRBD1. The germline CDR1 and CDR2 sequences are WNHNN and SYGVQD (reference sequence). CDR3 length equals 15 residues. Unmatched junction bases numbered 9, after V lost 3 bases and J lost 5 bases. The CDR3 is CASSDAAGGRETQYF. In DNA, the CDR3 is TGCGCCAGCAGTGATGCGGCAGGGGGTAGGGAGACCCAGTACTTC.

The rearrangement joins TRBV6-5 to TRBJ2-2; D possibly corresponds to TRBD2 (6 bases). The ends were cut back, 10 bases at V and 0 bases at J, with 12 bases in the middle. Per germline, CDR1 MNHEY and CDR2 SVGAGI. This CDR3 is 14 amino acids long. The CDR3 DNA is TGTGCCACCCTCGGGAGTCCGAACACCGGGGAGCTGTTTTTT. Translated, it gives CATLGSPNTGELFF.

V and J are TRBV6-1 and TRBJ2-6; D not resolved. CDR1 MNHNS and CDR2 SASEGT come from the germline V gene. V was cut by 2 bases and J by 1 base, with 6 bases left in between. The CDR3 loop spans 15 amino acids. CDR3 region: CASSEMSSGANVLTF. CDR3 DNA sequence: TGTGCCAGCAGTGAAATGTCGTCTGGGGCCAACGTCCTGACTTTC.

This clone occurred once. V and J are TRBV15 and TRBJ2-1; 8 bases align to TRBD1. The CDR3 sequence is 14 residues long. V shed 6 bases, J shed 10 bases, and the junction held 11 bases outside the gene matches. CDR1 is LNHNV and CDR2 is YYDKDF in the germline V gene (reference sequence). The CDR3 coding sequence is TGTGCCACCAGGGACAGGGAACTACAATACGAGCAGTTCTTC. This encodes CATRDRELQYEQFF.

This clone came up a few times. This chain links TRBV28 with TRBJ1-6, with a tentative D call TRBD1 (6 bases). With 3 bases removed from V and 6 bases from J, the gap between germline ends came to 9 bases. This CDR3 region has 14 residues. Germline CDR1 and CDR2: MDHEN and SYDVKM. CDR3 sequence reads: CASSFQGRNSPLHF. The CDR3 bases are TGTGCCAGCAGTTTTCAGGGGCGTAATTCACCCCTCCACTTT.

This clone occurred a few times. The chain combines TRBV4-2 with TRBJ2-2, with 11 bases aligning to TRBD2. Trimming cost V 0 bases and J 8 bases; bases outside gene matches: 5. Per germline, CDR1 LGHNA and CDR2 YNFKEQ. The CDR3 is 16 amino acids. The CDR3: CASSQEASGGSGELFF. DNA for the CDR3: TGTGCCAGCAGCCAAGAGGCTAGCGGGGGGTCTGGGGAGCTGTTTTTT.

CDR3 DNA: TGTGCCAGCAGCGAGAGACAGGGATGGGAGACCCAGTACTTC. Translated: CASSERQGWETQYF. The genes are TRBV9 and TRBJ2-5, with TRBD1 identical over 7 bases. The CDR3 extends over 14 amino acids. J was trimmed by 5 bases and V by 3 bases; bases with no gene match: 7. The germline V gene encodes CDR1 SGDLS and CDR2 YYNGEE.

The V and J genes are TRBV5-5 and TRBJ2-5; 9 bases align to TRBD2. The CDR3 spans 15 residues. Germline CDR1 and CDR2: SGHKS and YYEKEE (reference sequence). V lost 0 bases to trimming and J lost 4 bases; unmatched junction nucleotides: 4. The DNA of the CDR3 is TGTGCCAGCAGCTTGGGTCAGCGGGAGGTAGAGACCCAGTACTTC. This encodes CASSLGQREVETQYF.

V usage is TRBV5-1 and J usage is TRBJ2-4; 8 bases align to TRBD1. The ends lost 4 bases at V and 6 bases at J; junction bases unmatched: 9. Germline-derived CDR1 and CDR2 are SGHRS and YFSETQ. The CDR3 sequence is 15 residues long. CDR3 in DNA: TGCGCCAGCAGCCTTGTGAGTACAGGGGGAAACATTCAGTACTTC. This codes for CASSLVSTGGNIQYF.

This clone was seen a single time. The J gene is TRBJ2-7, the V gene TRBV5-6; 10 bases agree with TRBD1. J lost 9 bases, V lost 1 base, and 10 bases had no gene match. This CDR3 is built from 15 residues. Germline-derived CDR1 and CDR2 are SGHDT and YYEEEE. Written as DNA, the CDR3 is TGTGCCAGCAGCTTGTGGGGGGGACAGGGGAGGCCGCAGTACTTC. Amino acid sequence: CASSLWGGQGRPQYF.

This clone was seen only a few times. The rearrangement joins TRBV5-4 to TRBJ2-1; 8 positions agree with TRBD2. The CDR3 length is 15 residues. V trimming: 4 bases; J trimming: 7 bases; junction bases outside the gene matches: 10. Germline-derived CDR1 and CDR2 are SGHNT and YYREEE (reference sequence). CDR3 nucleotides: TGTGCCAGCAGCGGGGGACTAGGCAGGTCGAATGAGCAGTTCTTC. Translating it yields CASSGGLGRSNEQFF.

This chain links TRBV9 with TRBJ2-3; 11 positions match TRBD1. CDR1 is SGDLS and CDR2 is YYNGEE in the germline V gene. V was clipped by 3 bases and J by 8 bases; unmatched bases: 14. The CDR3 has 17 residues. CDR3 bases: TGTGCCAGCAGCGGCCCGGACAGGGGGCTTAGGGTGGGTACGCAGTATTTT. The encoded protein is CASSGPDRGLRVGTQYF.

The V call is TRBV5-4, the J call TRBJ2-1; 10 nucleotides line up with TRBD1. V was clipped by 4 bases and J by 6 bases; unmatched bases: 10. Germline CDR1 and CDR2: SGHNT and YYREEE (reference sequence). The CDR3 spans 16 residues. The chain's CDR3 is CASSHPGGQGINEQFF. The DNA for the CDR3 is TGTGCCAGCAGCCACCCCGGGGGACAGGGGATCAATGAGCAGTTCTTC. Full variable domain (missing parts from reference TRBV5-4 and TRBJ2-1): ETGVTQSPTHLIKTRGQQVTLRCSSQSGHNTVSWYQQALGQGPQFIFQYYREEENGRGNFPPRFSGLQFPNYSSELNVNALELDDSALYLCASSHPGGQGINEQFFGPGTRLTVL.

The V and J genes are TRBV28 and TRBJ2-7; TRBD2 agrees at 8 bases. Germline values: CDR1 MDHEN, CDR2 SYDVKM. The CDR3 extends over 15 amino acids. V lost 4 bases to trimming and J lost 7 bases; unmatched junction nucleotides: 12. Here the CDR3 reads CASSSREGGKGEQYF. The CDR3 nucleotides read TGTGCCAGCAGTTCCCGGGAGGGGGGGAAAGGGGAGCAGTACTTC.

The genes are TRBV7-9 and TRBJ1-1; 7 nucleotides agree with TRBD1. Trimming removed 7 bases from V and 8 bases from J; junction bases left unmatched: 13. The CDR3 is 14 amino acids. The V gene's germline CDR1 is SEHNR and CDR2 FQNEAQ (reference sequence). CDR3 amino acids: CASTADRASAEAFF. CDR3 DNA: TGTGCCAGCACCGCCGACAGGGCATCAGCGGAAGCTTTCTTT.

The rearrangement uses TRBV27 and TRBJ2-4; TRBD2 aligns across 11 bases. Trimming cost V 2 bases and J 0 bases; bases outside gene matches: 3. The CDR3 consists of 17 residues. Per the germline V gene, CDR1 is MNHEY and CDR2 is SMNVEV (reference sequence). The CDR3 loop is CASSLRGLAGAKNIQYF. The CDR3 region has the DNA TGTGCCAGCAGTTTACGAGGACTAGCGGGAGCCAAAAACATTCAGTACTTC.

The chain has TRBV6-2 or TRBV6-3 and TRBJ1-5; no clear D gene. The CDR3 contains 15 residues. The V end lost 4 bases, the J end lost 0 bases, and 10 bases lay between the germline ends. Looked up from germline, CDR1 is MNHEY and CDR2 is SVGEGT. CDR3 sequence (DNA): TGTGCCAGCAGTTCGACGGGGAATAGCAATCAGCCCCAGCATTTT. Its protein product is CASSSTGNSNQPQHF.

The chain joins TRBV5-1 to TRBJ2-3; 7 bases are a match to TRBD1. From germline, CDR1 is SGHRS and CDR2 YFSETQ. J was trimmed by 4 bases and V by 4 bases; bases with no gene match: 9. This CDR3 has 15 residues. The DNA for the CDR3 is TGCGCCAGCAGCCCGAGCCCAGGGGGTCCAGATACGCAGTATTTT. Protein sequence: CASSPSPGGPDTQYF.